One T cell receptor beta chain is described in this entry. The method was immunoSEQ multiplex PCR; TCRdb's version includes in-frame clones alone and lacks a portion of them. The sample consists of roughly 120,000 clones, 85% to 95% of them appearing once. The data are from a study of control samples from healthy donors and cancer patients. The source of this sequence is a man younger than 40 in good health. Sequencing was done on a sample of blood.

The CDR3 DNA is TGTGCCAGCAGCCGAAAACCGTGCCTCCGGGACAGGGAAACAGATACGCAGTATTTT. This encodes CASSRKPCLRDRETDTQYF. The rearrangement uses TRBV21-1 and TRBJ2-3; no check of the table's D call, TRBD1, against the DNA was made. TRBV21-1 is given as a pseudogene. The CDR3 has 19 amino acids.